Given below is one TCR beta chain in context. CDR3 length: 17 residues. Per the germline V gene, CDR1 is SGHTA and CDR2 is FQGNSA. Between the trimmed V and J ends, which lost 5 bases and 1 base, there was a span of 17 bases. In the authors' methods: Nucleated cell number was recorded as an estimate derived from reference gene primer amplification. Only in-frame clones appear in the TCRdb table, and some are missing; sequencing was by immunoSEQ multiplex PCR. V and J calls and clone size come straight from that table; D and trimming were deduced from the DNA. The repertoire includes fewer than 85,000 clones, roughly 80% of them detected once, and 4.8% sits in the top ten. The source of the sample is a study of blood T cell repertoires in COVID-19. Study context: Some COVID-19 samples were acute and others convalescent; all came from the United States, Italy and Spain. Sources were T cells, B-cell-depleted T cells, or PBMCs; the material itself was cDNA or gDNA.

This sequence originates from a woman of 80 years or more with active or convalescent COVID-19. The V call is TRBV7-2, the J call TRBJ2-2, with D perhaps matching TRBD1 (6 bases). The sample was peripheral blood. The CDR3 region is CASSPRGAGENTGELFF. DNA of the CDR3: TGTGCCAGCAGCCCACGAGGAGCAGGGGAGAACACCGGGGAGCTGTTTTTT.